A selection of T cell receptor beta chains follows, all from one sample in a study of cytomegalovirus exposure and HLA in healthy donors. The repertoire was sequenced with immunoSEQ multiplex PCR; TCRdb's copy has only in-frame clones and lacks some. The data contain fewer than 85,000 clones, 65% to 75% of them singletons. The sample consisted of PBMCs. All receptors come from a man aged 35 to 55 in good health and CMV-seropositive. Both conserved end residues are part of each CDR3. Fields, in order: clone size, V gene, J gene, D gene, CDR3 protein, CDR3 DNA. D genes are given only for firm matches. The size entry is marked missing in some rows and otherwise reads once, few, many or a size class.

clone size: .
V gene: TRBV28
J gene: TRBJ2-3
D gene: .
CDR3 protein: CASSLNTDTQYF
CDR3 DNA: TGTGCCAGCAGTCTAAACACAGATACGCAGTATTTT

clone size: .
V gene: TRBV18
J gene: TRBJ2-5
D gene: TRBD2
CDR3 protein: CASSPETSQTQYF
CDR3 DNA: TGTGCCAGCTCACCAGAGACTAGCCAGACCCAGTACTTC

clone size: few
V gene: TRBV29-1
J gene: TRBJ2-2
D gene: .
CDR3 protein: CSAQTAGNTGELFF
CDR3 DNA: TGCAGCGCTCAAACTGCAGGGAACACCGGGGAGCTGTTTTTT

clone size: .
V gene: TRBV10-3
J gene: TRBJ1-2
D gene: TRBD1
CDR3 protein: CAISESNAGGGYTF
CDR3 DNA: TGTGCCATCAGTGAGTCTAATGCAGGGGGAGGCTACACCTTC

clone size: .
V gene: TRBV9
J gene: TRBJ2-1
D gene: TRBD2
CDR3 protein: CASSVEVPRASGITGGSNEQFF
CDR3 DNA: TGTGCCAGCAGCGTAGAAGTCCCAAGGGCTAGCGGGATTACGGGGGGTAGCAATGAGCAGTTCTTC

clone size: few
V gene: TRBV28
J gene: TRBJ1-2
D gene: .
CDR3 protein: CASRYRGDGYTF
CDR3 DNA: TGTGCCAGCAGATATCGGGGGGATGGCTACACCTTC

clone size: once
V gene: TRBV18
J gene: TRBJ1-1
D gene: TRBD1
CDR3 protein: CASSPGTGDTEAFF
CDR3 DNA: TGTGCCAGCTCTCCCGGGACAGGGGACACTGAAGCTTTCTTT

clone size: .
V gene: TRBV14
J gene: TRBJ2-1
D gene: TRBD2
CDR3 protein: CASSQLAGFINEQFF
CDR3 DNA: TGTGCCAGCAGCCAACTAGCGGGATTTATTAATGAGCAGTTCTTC

clone size: .
V gene: TRBV5-3
J gene: TRBJ1-1
D gene: .
CDR3 protein: CARRGGTEAFF
CDR3 DNA: TGTGCCAGACGCGGGGGCACTGAAGCTTTCTTT

clone size: .
V gene: TRBV30
J gene: TRBJ1-2
D gene: TRBD1
CDR3 protein: CAVRTGGYTF
CDR3 DNA: TGTGCCGTCAGGACAGGTGGCTACACCTTC

clone size: .
V gene: TRBV27
J gene: TRBJ2-7
D gene: TRBD2
CDR3 protein: CATSSRREGPHEQYF
CDR3 DNA: TGTGCCACCTCCTCCCGGCGGGAGGGCCCCCACGAGCAGTACTTC

clone size: .
V gene: TRBV25-1
J gene: TRBJ1-1
D gene: TRBD1
CDR3 protein: CASSVTGTVLTGTEAFF
CDR3 DNA: TGTGCCAGCAGTGTGACCGGGACAGTCCTTACAGGCACTGAAGCTTTCTTT

clone size: .
V gene: TRBV7-8
J gene: TRBJ1-5
D gene: .
CDR3 protein: CASSIDRSNQPQHF
CDR3 DNA: TGTGCCAGCAGCATAGACAGATCAAATCAGCCCCAGCATTTT

clone size: .
V gene: TRBV7-2
J gene: TRBJ1-2
D gene: .
CDR3 protein: CASSLDPTGAYGYTF
CDR3 DNA: TGTGCCAGCAGCTTAGATCCGACAGGAGCCTATGGCTACACCTTC

clone size: .
V gene: TRBV6-1
J gene: TRBJ1-5
D gene: .
CDR3 protein: CASNHRGNQPQHF
CDR3 DNA: TGTGCCAGCAACCACAGGGGCAATCAGCCCCAGCATTTT

clone size: .
V gene: TRBV19
J gene: TRBJ2-1
D gene: .
CDR3 protein: CASSNRGSNEQFF
CDR3 DNA: TGTGCCAGTAGTAACCGAGGGAGCAATGAGCAGTTCTTC

clone size: .
V gene: TRBV19
J gene: TRBJ2-7
D gene: .
CDR3 protein: CASRGTISYEQYF
CDR3 DNA: TGTGCCAGTAGGGGGACAATATCGTACGAGCAGTACTTC

clone size: .
V gene: TRBV4-3
J gene: TRBJ2-2
D gene: .
CDR3 protein: CASSQGGSATGELFF
CDR3 DNA: TGCGCCAGCAGCCAAGGAGGGAGCGCTACCGGGGAGCTGTTTTTT

clone size: .
V gene: TRBV19
J gene: TRBJ2-1
D gene: .
CDR3 protein: CASSQGNYNEQFF
CDR3 DNA: TGTGCCAGCTCCCAGGGAAACTACAATGAGCAGTTCTTC

clone size: .
V gene: TRBV6-5
J gene: TRBJ1-1
D gene: .
CDR3 protein: CASRKSAGNTEAFF
CDR3 DNA: TGTGCCAGCAGGAAGTCGGCGGGGAACACTGAAGCTTTCTTT

clone size: .
V gene: TRBV14
J gene: TRBJ1-1
D gene: .
CDR3 protein: CASSQLTGSEAFF
CDR3 DNA: TGTGCCAGCAGCCAATTAACAGGGTCTGAAGCTTTCTTT

clone size: .
V gene: TRBV9
J gene: TRBJ2-1
D gene: TRBD2
CDR3 protein: CASSVSPGLAGGKDEQFF
CDR3 DNA: TGTGCCAGCAGCGTATCACCGGGACTAGCGGGGGGGAAAGATGAGCAGTTCTTC

clone size: .
V gene: TRBV18
J gene: TRBJ1-1
D gene: .
CDR3 protein: CASSPDSVKNTEAFF
CDR3 DNA: TGTGCCAGCTCACCGGACAGTGTCAAGAACACTGAAGCTTTCTTT

clone size: .
V gene: TRBV6-4
J gene: TRBJ2-3
D gene: TRBD1
CDR3 protein: CASSQGLSGTDTQYF
CDR3 DNA: TGTGCCAGCTCACAGGGGCTATCTGGCACAGATACGCAGTATTTT

clone size: .
V gene: TRBV28
J gene: TRBJ1-1
D gene: TRBD1
CDR3 protein: CASSSPGQANTEAFF
CDR3 DNA: TGTGCCAGCAGTTCGCCCGGACAGGCGAACACTGAAGCTTTCTTT

clone size: .
V gene: TRBV11-3
J gene: TRBJ2-1
D gene: TRBD1
CDR3 protein: CASSLDPYRGQFF
CDR3 DNA: TGTGCCAGCAGCTTAGATCCATACAGGGGGCAGTTCTTC

clone size: .
V gene: TRBV4-2
J gene: TRBJ2-7
D gene: .
CDR3 protein: CASSPRAAYEQYF
CDR3 DNA: TGTGCCAGCAGCCCCCGCGCGGCTTACGAGCAGTACTTC

clone size: .
V gene: TRBV5-6
J gene: TRBJ1-2
D gene: TRBD1
CDR3 protein: CASSDRTGAGYTF
CDR3 DNA: TGTGCCAGCAGCGATCGGACAGGGGCTGGCTACACCTTC

clone size: .
V gene: TRBV4-2
J gene: TRBJ1-2
D gene: .
CDR3 protein: CASSLSGANYGYTF
CDR3 DNA: TGTGCCAGCAGCTTAAGCGGGGCTAACTATGGCTACACCTTC

clone size: .
V gene: TRBV9
J gene: TRBJ1-2
D gene: TRBD1
CDR3 protein: CASSKNPGQGAGYTF
CDR3 DNA: TGTGCCAGCAGCAAAAATCCGGGACAGGGGGCTGGCTACACCTTC

clone size: .
V gene: TRBV11-2
J gene: TRBJ1-2
D gene: .
CDR3 protein: CASSSRRTTNYGYTF
CDR3 DNA: TGTGCCAGCAGCTCAAGGAGAACTACCAACTATGGCTACACCTTC

clone size: .
V gene: TRBV6-5
J gene: TRBJ2-5
D gene: .
CDR3 protein: CASSYLGGRGQETQYF
CDR3 DNA: TGTGCCAGCAGTTACTTGGGGGGAAGGGGCCAAGAGACCCAGTACTTC

clone size: .
V gene: TRBV9
J gene: TRBJ2-7
D gene: .
CDR3 protein: CASSVETGHSYEQYF
CDR3 DNA: TGTGCCAGCAGCGTAGAAACAGGTCACTCCTACGAGCAGTACTTC

clone size: .
V gene: TRBV6-5
J gene: TRBJ2-2
D gene: TRBD2
CDR3 protein: CASSYGAGGPTGELFF
CDR3 DNA: TGTGCCAGCAGTTACGGGGCGGGGGGGCCAACCGGGGAGCTGTTTTTT

clone size: .
V gene: TRBV7-9
J gene: TRBJ2-7
D gene: TRBD2
CDR3 protein: CASSLSTSGGPSSYEQYF
CDR3 DNA: TGTGCCAGCAGCTTATCGACTAGCGGGGGCCCGAGCTCCTACGAGCAGTACTTC

clone size: .
V gene: TRBV2
J gene: TRBJ1-5
D gene: .
CDR3 protein: CASSETDSNQPQHF
CDR3 DNA: TGTGCCAGCAGTGAGACAGATAGCAATCAGCCCCAGCATTTT

clone size: once
V gene: TRBV6-1
J gene: TRBJ2-2
D gene: .
CDR3 protein: CASSLEGNTGELFF
CDR3 DNA: TGTGCCAGCAGCCTAGAGGGGAACACCGGGGAGCTGTTTTTT

clone size: .
V gene: TRBV5-4
J gene: TRBJ2-7
D gene: .
CDR3 protein: CASRSGTGTQSYEQYF
CDR3 DNA: TGTGCCAGCAGGAGTGGCACAGGGACCCAATCCTACGAGCAGTACTTC

clone size: .
V gene: TRBV2
J gene: TRBJ1-4
D gene: TRBD1
CDR3 protein: CASAPGQANEKLFF
CDR3 DNA: TGTGCCAGCGCGCCGGGACAGGCGAATGAAAAACTGTTTTTT

clone size: few
V gene: TRBV4-1
J gene: TRBJ1-5
D gene: TRBD1
CDR3 protein: CASSQGGTANQPQHF
CDR3 DNA: TGCGCCAGCAGCCAAGGAGGGACAGCCAATCAGCCCCAGCATTTT

clone size: .
V gene: TRBV27
J gene: TRBJ2-2
D gene: TRBD2
CDR3 protein: CASSLNQGGPGELFF
CDR3 DNA: TGTGCCAGCAGTTTAAATCAGGGAGGGCCCGGGGAGCTGTTTTTT

clone size: .
V gene: TRBV27
J gene: TRBJ1-5
D gene: .
CDR3 protein: CASSFAGEGNQPQHF
CDR3 DNA: TGTGCCAGCAGTTTTGCGGGGGAAGGCAATCAGCCCCAGCATTTT

clone size: .
V gene: TRBV7-3
J gene: TRBJ2-3
D gene: TRBD1
CDR3 protein: CASSWDRARGTDTQYF
CDR3 DNA: TGTGCCAGCAGCTGGGACAGGGCGAGAGGCACAGATACGCAGTATTTT

clone size: .
V gene: TRBV11-2
J gene: TRBJ2-7
D gene: TRBD2
CDR3 protein: CASSPRGFSGSYEQYF
CDR3 DNA: TGTGCCAGCAGCCCACGAGGCTTTAGCGGGAGCTACGAGCAGTACTTC

clone size: few
V gene: TRBV6-5
J gene: TRBJ2-2
D gene: TRBD1
CDR3 protein: CASSSRQGKSTGELFF
CDR3 DNA: TGTGCCAGCAGTTCCCGACAGGGGAAGAGCACCGGGGAGCTGTTTTTT

clone size: .
V gene: TRBV30
J gene: TRBJ2-5
D gene: TRBD1
CDR3 protein: CAWTRGTEQETQYF
CDR3 DNA: TGTGCCTGGACCCGTGGGACAGAGCAAGAGACCCAGTACTTC

clone size: .
V gene: TRBV7-2
J gene: TRBJ2-7
D gene: TRBD2
CDR3 protein: CASTQAGGAYEQYF
CDR3 DNA: TGTGCCAGCACCCAAGCGGGAGGGGCCTACGAGCAGTACTTC

clone size: .
V gene: TRBV19
J gene: TRBJ1-5
D gene: .
CDR3 protein: CASSIKGGNQPQHF
CDR3 DNA: TGTGCCAGTAGTATTAAGGGGGGCAATCAGCCCCAGCATTTT

clone size: .
V gene: TRBV6-5
J gene: TRBJ2-5
D gene: .
CDR3 protein: CASSQDYQETQYF
CDR3 DNA: TGTGCCAGCAGTCAGGACTACCAAGAGACCCAGTACTTC

clone size: few
V gene: TRBV6-5
J gene: TRBJ2-7
D gene: .
CDR3 protein: CASSKGVRHEQYF
CDR3 DNA: TGTGCCAGCAGTAAAGGGGTTCGGCACGAGCAGTACTTC

clone size: once
V gene: TRBV18
J gene: TRBJ1-5
D gene: .
CDR3 protein: CASSLPGGAHQPQHF
CDR3 DNA: TGTGCCAGCTCACTCCCCGGGGGGGCCCACCAGCCCCAGCATTTT

clone size: once
V gene: TRBV5-4
J gene: TRBJ1-2
D gene: TRBD1
CDR3 protein: CASSYDRVYGYTF
CDR3 DNA: TGTGCCAGCAGCTACGACAGGGTCTATGGCTACACCTTC

clone size: .
V gene: TRBV7-6
J gene: TRBJ2-7
D gene: TRBD2
CDR3 protein: CASSLEAGGPVDEQYF
CDR3 DNA: TGTGCCAGCAGCTTAGAGGCGGGAGGGCCGGTGGACGAGCAGTACTTC